These T cell receptor beta chains were read from a single sample in a study of cytomegalovirus exposure and HLA in healthy donors. Measured with immunoSEQ multiplex PCR; TCRdb has only the in-frame clones, and not every one. This sample has more than 85,000 clones, with approximately 76% found just once. The sample was PBMCs. These receptors originate from a woman aged 45-65 years in good health and CMV-seropositive. Each CDR3 is given with its conserved first and last residue. Each record gives: clone size, J gene, D gene, V gene, CDR3 DNA, CDR3 protein. A D gene is named only where the DNA matches it firmly. The size field is filled for only some rows; it gives once, few, many or a size class.

-	TRBJ2-3	-	TRBV9	TGTGCCAGCAGCCCCCACTTGGGAGGCCGCTTAGCGGATACGCAGTATTTT	CASSPHLGGRLADTQYF
-	TRBJ2-2	-	TRBV9	TGTGCCAGCAGCGTTTTCGGGAGGGGGCACAACACCGGGGAGCTGTTTTTT	CASSVFGRGHNTGELFF
-	TRBJ2-7	TRBD2	TRBV6-6	TGTGCCAGCACCCTAGCGGGGGGGTCCTACGAGCAGTACTTC	CASTLAGGSYEQYF
few	TRBJ2-7	-	TRBV2	TGTGCCAAGGGGACTTTCCACGAGCAGTACTTC	CAKGTFHEQYF
once	TRBJ2-7	-	TRBV27	TGTGCCAGCAGTCGGCGGGAGCAGTACTTC	CASSRREQYF
-	TRBJ2-1	-	TRBV20-1	TGCAGTGCTAGATCCGGGGATGAGCAGTTCTTC	CSARSGDEQFF
-	TRBJ2-7	TRBD2	TRBV6-6	TGTGCCAGCAGTTACCCCGGGGGGTTGAATTACGAGCAGTACTTC	CASSYPGGLNYEQYF
-	TRBJ1-1	TRBD1	TRBV9	TGTGCCAGCAGCGTGTCAGGGGGCAACACTGAAGCTTTCTTT	CASSVSGGNTEAFF
-	TRBJ2-7	-	TRBV7-2	TGTGCCAGCAGCCTCCAGGGTCTCATCTACGAGCAGTACTTC	CASSLQGLIYEQYF
once	TRBJ1-2	TRBD1	TRBV5-1	TGCGCCAGCAGCGGACAGGGCGACTATGGCTACACCTTC	CASSGQGDYGYTF
-	TRBJ1-2	-	TRBV7-2	TGTGCCAGCAGCTTAGATCTTTCAACTAAAGGCTACACCTTC	CASSLDLSTKGYTF
-	TRBJ2-7	TRBD2	TRBV18	TGTGCCAGCTCACCCTCTAGCGGGAATTACGAGCAGTACTTC	CASSPSSGNYEQYF
-	TRBJ2-7	-	TRBV15	TGTGCCACCAGCAGTCACAGGGACGGGTCCTACGAGCAGTACTTC	CATSSHRDGSYEQYF
once	TRBJ2-1	TRBD2	TRBV6-4	TGTGCCAGCAGTGACTTCAGCGGGAGGCTCTCCTACAATGAGCAGTTCTTC	CASSDFSGRLSYNEQFF
few	TRBJ2-5	-	TRBV11-2	TGTGCCAGCAGCTTTTGGGGCGGGACCTCCACGGGGACCCAGTACTTC	CASSFWGGTSTGTQYF